A single sample gave rise to the 22 T cell receptor beta chains below, sequenced in a study of cytomegalovirus exposure and HLA in healthy donors. The PCR contained 60 Vbeta and 13 Jbeta primers. Produced via immunoSEQ multiplex PCR; TCRdb's table is partial and in-frame only. The sample lists some 150,000 clones, about 80% occurring once. Input material: PBMCs. These TCRs come from a woman in her 40s in good health and CMV-seronegative.

V is TRBV2 and J is TRBJ2-5, with no clear D. The CDR3 totals 15 residues. V was shortened by 5 bases and J by 0 bases, with 13 bases between the two germline ends. Germline V lookup: CDR1 SNHLY, CDR2 FYNNEI. This CDR3 reads CASSPWLEYQETQYF. The DNA of the CDR3 is TGTGCCAGCAGTCCATGGTTGGAGTACCAAGAGACCCAGTACTTC.

The J gene is TRBJ1-2, the V gene TRBV18, with no clear D. There are 14 residues in the CDR3. With 3 bases removed from V and 1 base from J, the gap between germline ends came to 9 bases. The germline gives CDR1 KGHSH, CDR2 LQKENI. As DNA, the CDR3 is TGTGCCAGCTCACCGGAGGGTGGTAACTATGGCTACACCTTC. Residues: CASSPEGGNYGYTF.

The gene calls are TRBV12-5 and TRBJ2-1; a weak D match, TRBD2 (5 bases). The germline CDR1 and CDR2 sequences are LGHNT and FRNRAP. The CDR3 loop spans 14 amino acids. Trimming shortened V by 5 bases and J by 0 bases, and 8 bases separated the two germline ends. As DNA, the CDR3 is TGTGCTAGTGGTCCGGGGAGCTCCTACAATGAGCAGTTCTTC. The encoded protein is CASGPGSSYNEQFF.

CDR3 nucleotide sequence: TGTGCCGCCCAGACTAGCGGGGGATCCTACGAGCAGTACTTC. This codes for CAAQTSGGSYEQYF. This chain joins TRBV10-3 and TRBJ2-7, with 12 bases that match TRBD2. Germline assignment: CDR1 ENHRY and CDR2 SYGVKD. This CDR3 comprises 14 residues. The J segment lost 1 base and the V segment lost 11 bases, leaving 6 bases of the junction unmatched.

The CDR3 spells CASSLTGRGYTF. CDR3 nucleotide sequence: TGTGCCAGCAGCTTAACAGGAAGAGGCTACACCTTC. J is TRBJ1-2 and V is TRBV11-2, with D maybe TRBD1 (5 bases). The CDR3 totals 12 residues. Germline values: CDR1 SGHAT, CDR2 FQNNGV. The V and J ends lost 2 bases and 8 bases respectively, with 9 bases between them.

The rearrangement links TRBV7-2 to TRBJ2-3; TRBD2 matches at 11 bases. Germline-derived CDR1 and CDR2 are SGHTA and FQGNSA. The CDR3 is 17 amino acids. V trimming: 1 base; J trimming: 5 bases; junction bases outside the gene matches: 8. CDR3: CASSLDFGLAGEDTQYF. As DNA, the CDR3 is TGTGCCAGCAGCTTAGACTTCGGACTAGCGGGCGAAGATACGCAGTATTTT.

This clone was seen more than once but under ten times. The chain carries TRBV11-3 and TRBJ2-1, with 7 nucleotides matching TRBD2. This CDR3 comprises 15 residues. The trim removed 4 bases at V and 0 bases at J, leaving 3 bases unmatched. The germline V gene has CDR1 SGHNT and CDR2 YENEEA. This CDR3 is CASSSQRDSYNEQFF. CDR3 in DNA: TGTGCCAGCAGCTCTCAGCGGGACTCCTACAATGAGCAGTTCTTC.

The chain has TRBV5-1 and TRBJ2-7; 7 nucleotides match TRBD1. The V segment lost 3 bases and the J segment 5 bases; nucleotides outside the gene matches: 8. The CDR3 runs 14 residues. Germline lookup yields CDR1 SGHRS and CDR2 YFSETQ. The CDR3 DNA follows: TGCGCCAGCAGCTACCGACAGGGTACCGACGAGCAGTACTTC. Amino acids: CASSYRQGTDEQYF.

The chain carries TRBV11-2 and TRBJ2-7; 13 positions agree with TRBD2. The CDR3 extends over 17 amino acids. The V and J ends lost 3 bases and 0 bases, in that order; junction bases with no gene match: 5. Looked up from germline, CDR1 is SGHAT and CDR2 is FQNNGV. CDR3 in amino acids: CASSFSLAGGSSYEQYF. The CDR3 DNA reads as TGTGCCAGCAGCTTTTCACTAGCGGGGGGGAGCTCCTACGAGCAGTACTTC.

This sequence joins TRBV5-8 and TRBJ2-1, with D possibly matching TRBD2 (6 bases). V gave up 2 bases and J gave up 7 bases, with 16 bases separating them. Germline V gives CDR1 SGHTS, CDR2 YDEGEE. The CDR3 runs 15 residues. CDR3 DNA sequence: TGTGCCAGCAGCTTTGGGGACTTGTTAGGTAATGAGCAGTTCTTC. Its protein is CASSFGDLLGNEQFF.

The V gene is TRBV13, the J gene TRBJ2-7, with 9 positions matching TRBD2. This CDR3 contains 15 residues. CDR1 is PRHDT, CDR2 FYEKMQ, per germline (reference sequence). The V segment lost 3 bases and the J segment 3 bases; nucleotides outside the gene matches: 6. CDR3 sequence reads: CASSFSGSGRYEQYF. In nucleotides, the CDR3 is TGTGCCAGCAGCTTTAGCGGGAGCGGCCGCTACGAGCAGTACTTC.

This chain links TRBV4-1 with TRBJ1-3, with D unresolved. V was pared by 0 bases and J by 5 bases, with 11 bases between. This CDR3 is built from 15 residues. Germline V gene data show CDR1 as MGHRA and CDR2 as YSYEKL. The CDR3 DNA is TGCGCCAGCAGCCAAGATTCGAATGCGAGAAACACCATATATTTT. Residues: CASSQDSNARNTIYF.

The rearrangement uses TRBV4-1 and TRBJ2-4; TRBD2 matches 8 bases. The CDR3 spans 16 residues. Germline CDR1 is MGHRA and CDR2 is YSYEKL. Trimming cost V 4 bases and J 4 bases; bases outside gene matches: 9. The CDR3 region is CASSPLLSGEKNIQYF. Written as DNA, the CDR3 is TGCGCCAGCAGCCCCCTGCTTAGCGGGGAAAAAAACATTCAGTACTTC.

This clone was counted once. V gene TRBV11-3 combines with J gene TRBJ2-2; D gene uncertain. Germline V gene lookup returns CDR1 SGHNT and CDR2 YENEEA. V gave up 5 bases and J gave up 5 bases, with 9 bases separating them. CDR3 length: 13 residues. Here the CDR3 reads CASSLPGTGELFF. As DNA, the CDR3 is TGTGCCAGCAGCCTTCCAGGAACCGGGGAGCTGTTTTTT.

The rearrangement links TRBV10-3 to TRBJ2-1, with 8 nucleotides matching TRBD1. The trim removed 6 bases at V and 6 bases at J, leaving 4 bases unmatched. The CDR3 totals 13 residues. The germline V gene encodes CDR1 ENHRY and CDR2 SYGVKD. The CDR3 region has the DNA TGTGCCATCAGGGAGGACAGGGTCAATGAGCAGTTCTTC. Amino acids: CAIREDRVNEQFF.

The chain joins TRBV5-1 to TRBJ1-2, with a weak D call TRBD1 (6 bases). Germline CDR1 is SGHRS and CDR2 is YFSETQ. The CDR3 runs to 17 residues. V lost 6 bases and J 2 bases, leaving 23 bases between the germline ends. This CDR3 is CASTPIPPQGFNYGYTF. The CDR3 coding sequence is TGCGCCAGCACCCCTATCCCACCTCAGGGGTTCAACTATGGCTACACCTTC.

This clone was counted only a few times. The CDR3 is CASLFDPSYNEQFF. In DNA form, the CDR3 reads TGTGCCAGTCTATTCGATCCATCCTACAATGAGCAGTTCTTC. The J gene is TRBJ2-1, the V gene TRBV6-6; no reliable D call. Trimming pared 9 bases from V and 1 base from J, leaving 13 bases between. The germline V gene has CDR1 MNHNY and CDR2 SVGAGI (reference sequence). CDR3 size: 14 residues.

The table lists this clone with a count of one. The chain joins TRBV10-3 to TRBJ1-2, with D uncertain. The CDR3 is 15 residues long. CDR1 is ENHRY and CDR2 is SYGVKD in the germline V gene. The V and J ends lost 0 bases and 2 bases respectively, with 10 bases between them. CDR3 loop: CAISESLLLNYGYTF. CDR3 coding DNA: TGTGCCATCAGTGAGTCCTTATTACTGAACTATGGCTACACCTTC.

Points on this clone: An end of the junction does not agree with germline; a read error may underlie this. The V gene is TRBV7-7, the J gene TRBJ2-1; tentatively, D is TRBD2 (6 bases). The CDR3 totals 13 residues. Germline V gene data show CDR1 as SSHAT and CDR2 as FNYEAQ (reference sequence). CDR3 sequence: CASSLGPGRGQFF. The CDR3 nucleotides read TGTGCTAGCAGCTTAGGACCAGGGCGGGGGCAGTTCTTC. Filled out from reference TRBV7-7 and TRBJ2-1, the complete variable domain reads GAGVSQSPRYKVTKRGQDVTLRCDPISSHATLYWYQQALGQGPEFLTYFNYEAQPDKSGLPSDRFSAERPEGSISTLTIQRTEQRDSAMYRCASSLGPGRGQFFGPGTRLTVL.

The chain has TRBV13 and TRBJ2-2, with D possibly matching TRBD1 (5 bases). Looked up from germline, CDR1 is PRHDT and CDR2 is FYEKMQ (reference sequence). The V end lost 3 bases, the J end lost 6 bases, and 8 bases lay between the germline ends. This CDR3 comprises 13 residues. The CDR3 protein is CASSFRVSGELFF. The CDR3 DNA reads as TGTGCCAGCAGCTTCAGGGTTTCCGGGGAGCTGTTTTTT.

The gene calls are TRBV7-6 and TRBJ1-6; 10 nucleotides agree with TRBD1. The CDR3 runs to 15 residues. CDR1 is SGHVS and CDR2 is FNYEAQ in the germline V gene. V lost 3 bases to trimming and J lost 7 bases; unmatched junction nucleotides: 3. CDR3 protein: CASSLEGQGNSPLHF. The CDR3 bases are TGTGCCAGCAGCTTGGAGGGACAGGGGAATTCACCCCTCCACTTT.

The rearrangement links TRBV5-1 to TRBJ1-4, with TRBD1 as a possible D gene (6 bases). Trimming stripped 2 bases from V and 5 bases from J, with 10 bases between. Germline CDR1 SGHRS, CDR2 YFSETQ. This CDR3 is built from 14 residues. CDR3 sequence: CASSLGQGNEKLFF. The DNA of the CDR3 is TGCGCCAGCAGCTTAGGGCAGGGGAATGAAAAACTGTTTTTT. Looking up the rest from reference TRBV5-1 and TRBJ1-4 gives the full variable domain: KAGVTQTPRYLIKTRGQQVTLSCSPISGHRSVSWYQQTPGQGLQFLFEYFSETQRNKGNFPGRFSGRQFSNSRSEMNVSTLELGDSALYLCASSLGQGNEKLFFGSGTQLSVL.